This TCR beta chain was identified during a study of cytomegalovirus exposure and HLA in healthy donors. Study information: The 90 to 150 validation repertoires matched the roughly 630 first-cohort repertoires in platform, a later analysis reported.

Data came from immunoSEQ multiplex PCR; TCRdb stores just in-frame clones and leaves some out. The sample includes 150,000 to 200,000 clones, about 90% of them seen just once. Study results and caveats: Investigators reported under 200 TCR beta chains as tied to cytomegalovirus. Among the CMV-associated chains, three were confirmed in vitro as specific for CMV antigens.

This CDR3 has 13 residues. The V end was cut by 4 bases, the J end by 4 bases, with 8 bases between. Germline V lookup: CDR1 LNHNV, CDR2 YYDKDF (reference sequence). As concerns this clone: What it binds is not known.

This clonotype was obtained from a woman younger than 35 in good health and CMV-seropositive. Sequences were obtained from PBMCs. The V call is TRBV15, the J call TRBJ1-3, with D hard to call. The CDR3 DNA reads TGTGCCACCAGCACCTCCCCCGGAAACACCATATATTTT. The encoded protein is CATSTSPGNTIYF.